A selection of T cell receptor beta chains follows, all from one sample in a study of blood T cell repertoires in COVID-19. The assay was immunoSEQ multiplex PCR, and TCRdb's table has in-frame clones only and misses some. Here the sample spans around 30,000 clones, more than 70% being singletons. The sequencing sample was made of peripheral blood. The receptors stem from a woman in her forties with active or convalescent COVID-19. Both conserved end residues are part of each CDR3. D genes are given only for firm matches. Expanded clones get a size class; other rows say once, few or many, or leave the size out.

cdr3_aa cdr3_nt j_call clone_size v_call d_call
CAWSWTRTNEKLFF TGTGCCTGGAGTTGGACACGGACTAATGAAAAACTGTTTTTT TRBJ1-4 once TRBV30 .
CASSPSTGRGEKLFF TGTGCCAGCAGCCCCTCGACAGGCCGTGGGGAAAAACTGTTTTTT TRBJ1-4 . TRBV9 .
CSVATANYGYTF TGCAGCGTTGCGACAGCTAACTATGGCTACACCTTC TRBJ1-2 once TRBV29-1 .
CASSLSRGMNTEAFF TGTGCCAGTAGTCTGTCACGCGGCATGAACACTGAAGCTTTCTTT TRBJ1-1 . TRBV19 .
CASTGVYNEQFF TGTGCCAGCACAGGGGTATACAATGAGCAGTTCTTC TRBJ2-1 . TRBV27 .
CASSHTLGTPDSNQPQHF TGTGCCAGCAGCCATACCCTCGGGACACCTGATAGCAATCAGCCCCAGCATTTT TRBJ1-5 . TRBV7-2 .
CASSIGAGRSYNEQFF TGTGCCAGTAGTATTGGAGCGGGGCGCTCCTACAATGAGCAGTTCTTC TRBJ2-1 . TRBV19 TRBD2
CASSVGTSGRASYNEQFF TGTGCCAGTAGTGTCGGGACTAGCGGGAGAGCCTCCTACAATGAGCAGTTCTTC TRBJ2-1 . TRBV19 TRBD2
CAWRYSQGSAEAFF TGTGCCTGGAGGTACAGCCAGGGGAGCGCTGAAGCTTTCTTT TRBJ1-1 . TRBV30 .
CASSELASSYNEQFF TGTGCCAGCAGTGAACTGGCTAGCTCCTACAATGAGCAGTTCTTC TRBJ2-1 . TRBV2 .
CASSPTGTATNYGYTF TGTGCCAGCAGTCCAACCGGGACAGCCACTAACTATGGCTACACCTTC TRBJ1-2 . TRBV6-6 TRBD1
CASSREGGGSTEAFF TGCGCCAGCAGCCGGGAGGGTGGAGGGTCCACTGAAGCTTTCTTT TRBJ1-1 . TRBV4-3 .
CASSQWTGLAKNIQYF TGTGCCAGCAGCCAATGGACAGGGCTAGCCAAAAACATTCAGTACTTC TRBJ2-4 . TRBV3-1/TRBV3-2 TRBD1
CASSPGADRFRYGYTF TGTGCCAGCTCACCAGGCGCGGACAGGTTCCGCTATGGCTACACCTTC TRBJ1-2 . TRBV18 TRBD1
CASSRAGLSNQPQHF TGTGCCAGCAGCCGAGCGGGACTGAGCAATCAGCCCCAGCATTTT TRBJ1-5 . TRBV7-6 .
CASTPDRAYEQYF TGTGCCAGCACTCCCGACAGGGCCTACGAGCAGTACTTC TRBJ2-7 . TRBV2 TRBD1
CASSQDFDFYEQYF TGCGCCAGCAGCCAAGATTTCGACTTCTACGAGCAGTACTTC TRBJ2-7 . TRBV4-3 .
CASSLGQALLNTEAFF TGCGCCAGCAGCCTAGGACAGGCGCTCTTGAACACTGAAGCTTTCTTT TRBJ1-1 . TRBV5-1 TRBD1
CASSLAPGVTEAFF TGTGCCAGCAGCTTAGCCCCAGGGGTCACTGAAGCTTTCTTT TRBJ1-1 . TRBV7-6 .
CASRIIGLADEQYF TGTGCCAGCAGAATAATTGGACTAGCAGACGAGCAGTACTTC TRBJ2-7 once TRBV28 TRBD2
CASSAPPTGVYNSPLHF TGTGCCAGCAGCGCCCCCCCGACAGGGGTCTATAATTCACCCCTCCACTTT TRBJ1-6 . TRBV25-1 TRBD1
CASKAGILYTEAFF TGTGCCAGCAAGGCAGGGATATTATACACTGAAGCTTTCTTT TRBJ1-1 . TRBV2 .